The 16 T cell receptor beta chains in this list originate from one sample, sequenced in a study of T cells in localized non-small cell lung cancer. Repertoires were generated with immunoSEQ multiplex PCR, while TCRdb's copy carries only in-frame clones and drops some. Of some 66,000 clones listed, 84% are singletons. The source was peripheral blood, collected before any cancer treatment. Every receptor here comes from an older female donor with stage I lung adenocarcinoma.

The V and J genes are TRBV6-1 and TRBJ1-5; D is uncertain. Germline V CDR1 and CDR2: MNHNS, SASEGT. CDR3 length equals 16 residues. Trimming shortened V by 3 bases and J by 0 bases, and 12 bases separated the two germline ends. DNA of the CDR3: TGTGCCAGCAGTGAGTCACAAATCTATAGCAATCAGCCCCAGCATTTT. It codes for CASSESQIYSNQPQHF.

The CDR3 reads CSATDRAGGYTF. The CDR3 DNA is TGCAGCGCTACGGACAGGGCGGGTGGCTACACCTTC. The chain couples TRBV29-1 to TRBJ1-2; 8 bases agree with TRBD1. V lost 7 bases to trimming and J lost 7 bases; unmatched junction nucleotides: 8. The CDR3 runs to 12 residues. Germline V gives CDR1 SQVTM, CDR2 ANQGSEA.

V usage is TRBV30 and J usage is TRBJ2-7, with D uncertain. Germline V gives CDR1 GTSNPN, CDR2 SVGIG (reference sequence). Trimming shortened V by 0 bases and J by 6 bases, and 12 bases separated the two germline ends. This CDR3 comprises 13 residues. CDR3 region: CAWSVNLRAEQYF. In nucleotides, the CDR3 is TGTGCCTGGAGTGTAAACCTCAGAGCCGAGCAGTACTTC. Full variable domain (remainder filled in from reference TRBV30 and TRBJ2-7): SQTIHQWPATLVQPVGSPLSLECTVEGTSNPNLYWYRQAAGRGLQLLFYSVGIGQISSEVPQNLSASRPQDRQFILSSKKLLLSDSGFYLCAWSVNLRAEQYFGPGTRLTVT.

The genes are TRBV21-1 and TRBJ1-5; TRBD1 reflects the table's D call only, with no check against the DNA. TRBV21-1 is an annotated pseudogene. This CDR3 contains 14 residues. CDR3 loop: CASSKNTNNQPQHF. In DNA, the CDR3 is TGTGCCAGCAGCAAAAACACGAACAATCAGCCCCAGCATTTT.

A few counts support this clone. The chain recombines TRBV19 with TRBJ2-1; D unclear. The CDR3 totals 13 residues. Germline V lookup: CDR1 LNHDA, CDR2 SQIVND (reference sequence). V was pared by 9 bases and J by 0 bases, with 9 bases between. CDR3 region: CASGPRSYNEQFF. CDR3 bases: TGTGCCAGCGGACCCCGCTCCTACAATGAGCAGTTCTTC.

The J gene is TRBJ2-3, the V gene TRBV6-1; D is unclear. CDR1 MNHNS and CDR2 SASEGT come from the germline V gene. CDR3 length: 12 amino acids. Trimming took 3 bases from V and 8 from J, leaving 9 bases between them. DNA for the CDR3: TGTGCCAGCAGTGATCTTGGGGTTACGCAGTATTTT. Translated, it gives CASSDLGVTQYF.

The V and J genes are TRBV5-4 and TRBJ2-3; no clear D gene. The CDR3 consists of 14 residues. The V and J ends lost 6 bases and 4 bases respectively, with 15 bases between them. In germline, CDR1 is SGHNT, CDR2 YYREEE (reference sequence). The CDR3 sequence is CASTSGGRPDTQYF. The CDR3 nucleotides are TGTGCCAGCACCTCCGGTGGGCGGCCAGATACGCAGTATTTT.

The CDR3 sequence is CASSQEWASGGKYQETQYF. The CDR3 nucleotides read TGTGCCAGCAGCCAAGAGTGGGCTAGCGGGGGGAAGTACCAAGAGACCCAGTACTTC. The chain joins TRBV4-2 to TRBJ2-5; 11 bases are a match to TRBD2. The CDR3 has 19 residues. CDR1 is LGHNA, CDR2 YNFKEQ, per germline. V lost 0 bases and J lost 0; bases outside the gene matches: 9.

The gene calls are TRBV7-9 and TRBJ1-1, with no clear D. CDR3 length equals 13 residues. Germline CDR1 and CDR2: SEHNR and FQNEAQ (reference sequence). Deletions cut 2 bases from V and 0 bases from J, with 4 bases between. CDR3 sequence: CASSLTVNTEAFF. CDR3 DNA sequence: TGTGCCAGCAGCTTAACGGTGAACACTGAAGCTTTCTTT.

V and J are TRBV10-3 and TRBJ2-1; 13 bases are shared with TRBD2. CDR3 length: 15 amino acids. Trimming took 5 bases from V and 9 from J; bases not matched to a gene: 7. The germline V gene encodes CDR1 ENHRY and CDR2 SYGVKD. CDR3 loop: CAISPLAGGLGEQFF. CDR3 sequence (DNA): TGTGCCATCAGTCCACTAGCGGGAGGGCTGGGTGAGCAGTTCTTC.

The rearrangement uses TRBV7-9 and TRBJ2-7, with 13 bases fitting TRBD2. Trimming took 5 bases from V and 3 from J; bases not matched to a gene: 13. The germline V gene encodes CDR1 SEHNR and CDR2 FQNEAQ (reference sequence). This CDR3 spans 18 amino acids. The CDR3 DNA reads TGTGCCAGCAGCCAAAGGGACCGGACTAGCGGGGGTGGCTACGAGCAGTACTTC. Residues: CASSQRDRTSGGGYEQYF.

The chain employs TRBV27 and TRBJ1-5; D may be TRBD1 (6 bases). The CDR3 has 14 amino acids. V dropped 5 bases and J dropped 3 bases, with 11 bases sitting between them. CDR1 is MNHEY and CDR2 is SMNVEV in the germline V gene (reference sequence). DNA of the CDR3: TGTGCCAGCAGTCCCAGGACAGACAATCAGCCCCAGCATTTT. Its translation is CASSPRTDNQPQHF.

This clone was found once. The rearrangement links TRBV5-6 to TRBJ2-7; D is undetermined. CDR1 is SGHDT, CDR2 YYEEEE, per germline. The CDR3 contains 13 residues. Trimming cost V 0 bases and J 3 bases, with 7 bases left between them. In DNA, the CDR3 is TGTGCCAGCAGCTTGGGTCGGTACTACGAGCAGTACTTC. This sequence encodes CASSLGRYYEQYF.

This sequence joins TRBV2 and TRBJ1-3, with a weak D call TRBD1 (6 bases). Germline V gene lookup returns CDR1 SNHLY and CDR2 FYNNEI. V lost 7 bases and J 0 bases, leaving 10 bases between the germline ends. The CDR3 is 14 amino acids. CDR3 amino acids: CASKDSYSGNTIYF. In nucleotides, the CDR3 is TGTGCCAGCAAGGACAGCTACTCTGGAAACACCATATATTTT.

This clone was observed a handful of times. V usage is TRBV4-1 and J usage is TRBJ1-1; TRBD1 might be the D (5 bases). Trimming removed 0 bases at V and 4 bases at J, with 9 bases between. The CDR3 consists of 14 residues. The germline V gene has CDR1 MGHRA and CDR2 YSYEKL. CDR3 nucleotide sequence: TGCGCCAGCAGCCAAGATACGGGGACCACTGAAGCTTTCTTT. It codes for CASSQDTGTTEAFF.

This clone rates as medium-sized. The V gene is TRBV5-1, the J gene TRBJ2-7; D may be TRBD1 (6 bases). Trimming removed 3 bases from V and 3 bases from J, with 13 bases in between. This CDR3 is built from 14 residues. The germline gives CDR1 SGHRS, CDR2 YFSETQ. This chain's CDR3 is CASSSGTLNYEQYF. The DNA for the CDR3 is TGCGCCAGCAGCTCCGGGACACTCAACTACGAGCAGTACTTC.